Listed below are T cell receptor beta chains from one sample, sequenced in a study of cytomegalovirus exposure and HLA in healthy donors. Produced via immunoSEQ multiplex PCR; TCRdb's table is partial and in-frame only. The sample lists around 150,000 clones, around 80% occurring once. The source material was PBMCs. These TCRs come from a human donor in good health. CDR3s include the opening cysteine and the closing phenylalanine or tryptophan. The order of the fields is D gene, J gene, V gene, clone size, CDR3 protein, CDR3 DNA. A D gene is named only where the DNA matches it firmly. Not every row has a clone size; where given, it reads once, few, many or a size class.

TRBD1 | TRBJ2-2 | TRBV18 | . | CASSPAQQGANTGELFF | TGTGCCAGCTCACCGGCCCAACAGGGGGCGAACACCGGGGAGCTGTTTTTT
TRBD2 | TRBJ2-7 | TRBV11-2 | . | CASSLGGRVAGTYEQYF | TGTGCCAGCAGCTTGGGGGGGCGGGTAGCGGGGACCTACGAGCAGTACTTC
. | TRBJ1-2 | TRBV5-1 | . | CASSLNFESYGYTF | TGCGCCAGCAGCTTGAATTTCGAGTCATATGGCTACACCTTC
. | TRBJ1-1 | TRBV10-3 | . | CAISGGGRSETEAFF | TGTGCCATCAGTGGGGGGGGACGGTCCGAAACTGAAGCTTTCTTT
. | TRBJ1-3 | TRBV13 | few | CASSLGIPVSGNTIYF | TGTGCCAGCAGCTTAGGAATCCCCGTCTCTGGAAACACCATATATTTT
. | TRBJ1-1 | TRBV5-1 | . | CASSLQVWSNTEAFF | TGCGCCAGCAGCTTACAGGTCTGGTCGAACACTGAAGCTTTCTTT
TRBD2 | TRBJ2-3 | TRBV19 | . | CASRQGRGPASTDTQYF | TGTGCCAGTAGACAAGGGAGGGGTCCAGCATCCACAGATACGCAGTATTTT
. | TRBJ2-1 | TRBV7-9 | . | CASSLGAGNSYNEQFF | TGTGCCAGCAGCTTAGGAGCGGGCAACTCCTACAATGAGCAGTTCTTC
TRBD1 | TRBJ2-7 | TRBV5-1 | . | CASRTTGTGGNEQYF | TGCGCCAGCAGAACCACCGGGACAGGGGGAAACGAGCAGTACTTC
. | TRBJ2-3 | TRBV2 | . | CASSEWVSADTQYF | TGTGCCAGCAGTGAATGGGTTAGCGCAGATACGCAGTATTTT
. | TRBJ2-7 | TRBV27 | . | CASSFQGLTYEQYF | TGTGCCAGCAGTTTCCAGGGGCTAACCTACGAGCAGTACTTC
TRBD1 | TRBJ2-4 | TRBV28 | . | CASRRQGLIDIQYF | TGTGCCAGCAGGAGACAGGGTCTTATTGACATTCAGTACTTC
. | TRBJ1-1 | TRBV6-1 | . | CASSGFLTGENTEAFF | TGTGCCAGCAGTGGGTTTTTGACGGGGGAAAACACTGAAGCTTTCTTT
TRBD1 | TRBJ1-2 | TRBV29-1 | . | CSVPDRGRYGYTF | TGCAGCGTTCCCGACAGGGGAAGATATGGCTACACCTTC
. | TRBJ1-1 | TRBV11-2 | . | CASSFQGRMNTEAFF | TGTGCCAGCAGCTTCCAGGGCAGGATGAACACTGAAGCTTTCTTT